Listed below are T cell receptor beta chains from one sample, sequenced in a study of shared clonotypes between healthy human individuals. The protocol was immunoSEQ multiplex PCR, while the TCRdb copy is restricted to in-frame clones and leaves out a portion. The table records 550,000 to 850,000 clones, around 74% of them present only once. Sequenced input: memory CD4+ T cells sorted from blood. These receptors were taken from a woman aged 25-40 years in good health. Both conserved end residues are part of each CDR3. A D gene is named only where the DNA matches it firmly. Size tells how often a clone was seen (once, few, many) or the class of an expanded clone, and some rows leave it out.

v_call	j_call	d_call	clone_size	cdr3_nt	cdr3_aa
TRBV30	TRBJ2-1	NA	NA	TGTGCCTGGAGTGGGGGGGGTGCGACAGGGAAGCAGTTCTTC	CAWSGGGATGKQFF
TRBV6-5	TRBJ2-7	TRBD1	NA	TGTGCCAGCAGGTCTTCAGGGGGAACCTACGAGCAGTACTTC	CASRSSGGTYEQYF
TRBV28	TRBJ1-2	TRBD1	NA	TGTGCCAGCAGTGGCCTCAGGGGACAGGGGCGGGACTATGGCTACACCTTC	CASSGLRGQGRDYGYTF
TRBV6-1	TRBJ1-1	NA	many	TGTGCCAGCAGACGGACAGCAATGAACACTGAAGCTTTCTTT	CASRRTAMNTEAFF
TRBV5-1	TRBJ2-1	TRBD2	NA	TGCGCCAGCAGCTCCTCTAGCGGAACCTACAATGAGCAGTTCTTC	CASSSSSGTYNEQFF
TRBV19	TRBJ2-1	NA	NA	TGTGCCAGTAGTATGGGCGGGCTCCGCTCCTACAATGAGCAGTTCTTC	CASSMGGLRSYNEQFF
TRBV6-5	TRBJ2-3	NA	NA	TGTGCCAGCAGTAGGGACTTTAGCACAGATACGCAGTATTTT	CASSRDFSTDTQYF
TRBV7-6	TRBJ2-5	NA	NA	TGTGCCAGCAGCACTAGGCATGGATACCAAGAGACCCAGTACTTC	CASSTRHGYQETQYF
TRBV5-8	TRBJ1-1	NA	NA	TGTGCCAGCAGCCGATTTTGGGCTTTCTTT	CASSRFWAFF
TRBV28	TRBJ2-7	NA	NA	TGTGCCAGCAACCCGTGGTCAGGGGTCTACGAGCAGTACTTC	CASNPWSGVYEQYF
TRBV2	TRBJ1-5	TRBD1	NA	TGTGCCAGCAGTGTGACAGGGGCCCGTCAGCCCCAGCATTTT	CASSVTGARQPQHF
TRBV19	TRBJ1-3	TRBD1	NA	TGTGCCAGTAGTACTCGTCCCGGGACAGGAGAATACTCTGGAAACACCATATATTTT	CASSTRPGTGEYSGNTIYF
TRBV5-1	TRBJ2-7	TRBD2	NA	TGCGCCAGCAGCTTGGTAGGGCTAGGGCGGGAGGACTACGAGCAGTACTTC	CASSLVGLGREDYEQYF
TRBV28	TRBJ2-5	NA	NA	TGTGCCAGCAGTGGGCTGATAGAGACCCAGTACTTC	CASSGLIETQYF
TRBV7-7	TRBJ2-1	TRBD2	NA	TGTGCCAGCAGCTTAGGGAGCGGGAGGGCTAACAATGAGCAGTTCTTC	CASSLGSGRANNEQFF
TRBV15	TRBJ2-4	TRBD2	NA	TGTGCCACCAGCAGAGAGAGCGCTAGCGGGAGTCGACGGTACTTC	CATSRESASGSRRYF
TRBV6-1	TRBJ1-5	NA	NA	TGTGCCAGCAGTGGCTACAGCAATCAGCCCCAGCATTTT	CASSGYSNQPQHF
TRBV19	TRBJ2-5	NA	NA	TGTGCCAGTAGTATAGTCCCAGGGAACCAAGAGACCCAGTACTTC	CASSIVPGNQETQYF
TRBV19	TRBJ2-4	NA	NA	TGTGCCAGTAGTGCGGGAAAGAACATTCAGTACTTC	CASSAGKNIQYF
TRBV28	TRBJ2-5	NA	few	TGTGCCAGCAGTTTAAGGGGGAGGTACCAAGAGACCCAGTACTTC	CASSLRGRYQETQYF
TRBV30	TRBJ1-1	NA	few	TGTGCCTGGAGTAAAGGGGCGAACACTGAAGCTTTCTTT	CAWSKGANTEAFF
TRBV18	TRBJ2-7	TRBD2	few	TGTGCCAGCTCACCTCTTCCCGGGACTAGCCAGTACGAGCAGTACTTC	CASSPLPGTSQYEQYF
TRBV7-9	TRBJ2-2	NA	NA	TGTGCCAGCAGCCAACTAGCCCGCAACACCGGGGAGCTGTTTTTT	CASSQLARNTGELFF
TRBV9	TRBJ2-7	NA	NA	TGTGCCACCCAGTTCGAGACAGAAAGTATTGCATACGAGCAGTACTTC	CATQFETESIAYEQYF
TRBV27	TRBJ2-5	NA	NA	TGTGCCAGCAGTTTCGTAGGGGAGACCCAGTACTTC	CASSFVGETQYF
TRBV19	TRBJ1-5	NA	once	TGTGCCAGTAGTATAGATCTCAGGGTGCACCAGCATTTT	CASSIDLRVHQHF
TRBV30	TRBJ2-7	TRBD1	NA	TGTGCCTGGAGGGAAACCGGGACAGGGTACGTGCAGTACTTC	CAWRETGTGYVQYF
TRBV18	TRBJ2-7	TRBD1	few	TGTGCCAGCTCACCAAGGTCCGGGACAGGGGCCTACGAGCAGTACTTC	CASSPRSGTGAYEQYF
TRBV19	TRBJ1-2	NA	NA	TGTGCCAGTAGAAACGGGTGGTCACGCTACACCTTC	CASRNGWSRYTF
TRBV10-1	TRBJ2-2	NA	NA	TGCGCCAGCAGTGCTAAAGGGTACACCGGGGAGCTGTTTTTT	CASSAKGYTGELFF
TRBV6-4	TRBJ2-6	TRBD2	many	TGTGCCAGCAGTGACTCTAGCGGGTCTGGGGCCAACGTCCTGACTTTC	CASSDSSGSGANVLTF
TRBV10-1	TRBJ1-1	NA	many	TGCGCCAGCAGTGAGAACAGGGACACTGAAGCTTTCTTT	CASSENRDTEAFF
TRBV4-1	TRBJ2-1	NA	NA	TGCGCCAGCAGCCAAGTCCCTAGACACTTAGGGCAGTTCTTC	CASSQVPRHLGQFF
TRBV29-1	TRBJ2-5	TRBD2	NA	TGCAGCGTTGGGACTAGCGGGAGCTTTCAAGAGACCCAGTACTTC	CSVGTSGSFQETQYF
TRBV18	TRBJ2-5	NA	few	TGTGCCAGCTCACCAGGGGCGGTAGAGACCCAGTACTTC	CASSPGAVETQYF
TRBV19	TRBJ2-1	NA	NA	TGTGCCAGTAGTCCTGACTACCTAAACAATGAGCAGTTCTTC	CASSPDYLNNEQFF
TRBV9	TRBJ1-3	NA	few	TGTGCCAGCAGCGTAAGAGGGGACTCTGGAAACACCATATATTTT	CASSVRGDSGNTIYF
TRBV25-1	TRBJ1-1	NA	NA	TGTGCCAGCAGGGCCCTCGGGCAGAACACTGAAGCTTTCTTT	CASRALGQNTEAFF
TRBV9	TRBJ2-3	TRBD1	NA	TGTGCCAGCAGCGTCAGAGGACAGGGGAACACAGATACGCAGTATTTT	CASSVRGQGNTDTQYF
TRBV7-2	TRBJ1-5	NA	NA	TGTGCCAGCAGCTTAAAGGGGTATGAGCCCCAGCATTTT	CASSLKGYEPQHF
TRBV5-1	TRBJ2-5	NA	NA	TGCGCCAGCAGCCTGTCCGACAGCTGGACAAGAGGGACCCAGTACTTC	CASSLSDSWTRGTQYF
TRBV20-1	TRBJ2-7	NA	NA	TGCAGTGCTAAAAAGGTATACGAGCAGTACTTC	CSAKKVYEQYF
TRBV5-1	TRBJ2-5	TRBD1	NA	TGCGCCAGCAGCTCCTCCGGGACAGGCGGAGAGACCCAGTACTTC	CASSSSGTGGETQYF
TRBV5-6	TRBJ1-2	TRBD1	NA	TGTGCCAGCAGCTTGCCTGGGACAGTCTCTGGCTACACCTTC	CASSLPGTVSGYTF
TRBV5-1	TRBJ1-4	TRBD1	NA	TGCGCCAGCAGCTTGCGACAGGGTCGGGAAAAACTGTTTTTT	CASSLRQGREKLFF
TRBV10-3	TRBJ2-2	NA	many	TGTGCCATCAGGCGGGACGAAGCGGACGGGGAGCTGTTTTTT	CAIRRDEADGELFF
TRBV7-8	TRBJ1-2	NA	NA	TGTGCCAGCAGCCCGGTCTTTGGTCTTTATGGCTACACCTTC	CASSPVFGLYGYTF
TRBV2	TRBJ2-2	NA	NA	TGTGCCAGCAGTCGGGACGGTGGTAGGGAGCTGTTTTTT	CASSRDGGRELFF
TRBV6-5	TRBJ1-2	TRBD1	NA	TGTGCCAGCAGTACAACAGGGGGCCAAAACTATGGCTACACCTTC	CASSTTGGQNYGYTF
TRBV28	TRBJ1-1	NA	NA	TGTGCCAGCATTCTCAGAGGGGTTTCTGAAGCTTTCTTT	CASILRGVSEAFF
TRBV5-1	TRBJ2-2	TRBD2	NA	TGCGCCAGCAGCGCGGGAGAGGGCGGGGAGCTGTTTTTT	CASSAGEGGELFF
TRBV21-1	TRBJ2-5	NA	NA	TGTGCCACCCGCCTCTCGGGGACCCAGTACTTC	CATRLSGTQYF
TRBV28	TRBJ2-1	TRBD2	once	TGTGCCAGCAGTGTCCCGGGGGAGGGCATGAATGAGCAGTTCTTC	CASSVPGEGMNEQFF
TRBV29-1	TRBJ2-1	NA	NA	TGCAGCGTCCGGGAGAGCTACTACAATGAGCAGTTCTTC	CSVRESYYNEQFF
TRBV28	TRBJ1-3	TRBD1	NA	TGTGCCAGCAGTTTAAAGACAGGGGGGCCCCTCTCTGGAAACACCATATATTTT	CASSLKTGGPLSGNTIYF
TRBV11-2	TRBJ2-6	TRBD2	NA	TGTGCCAGCAGCATAGCTCCCCTAGCGGCCCTCTCTGGGGCCAACGTCCTGACTTTC	CASSIAPLAALSGANVLTF
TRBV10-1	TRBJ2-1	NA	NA	TGCGCCAGCAGTCCCGGAGGGGACGTAGGGGTCAATGAGCAGTTCTTC	CASSPGGDVGVNEQFF
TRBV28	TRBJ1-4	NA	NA	TGTGCCAGCAGTCGAACGTTCAGCGAAAAACTGTTTTTT	CASSRTFSEKLFF
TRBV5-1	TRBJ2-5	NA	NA	TGCGCCAGCAGCATTGGGGTCGTAGAGACCCAGTACTTC	CASSIGVVETQYF
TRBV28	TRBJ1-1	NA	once	TGTGCCAGCAGTCAAGGGACATGGGCGAACACTGAAGCTTTCTTT	CASSQGTWANTEAFF